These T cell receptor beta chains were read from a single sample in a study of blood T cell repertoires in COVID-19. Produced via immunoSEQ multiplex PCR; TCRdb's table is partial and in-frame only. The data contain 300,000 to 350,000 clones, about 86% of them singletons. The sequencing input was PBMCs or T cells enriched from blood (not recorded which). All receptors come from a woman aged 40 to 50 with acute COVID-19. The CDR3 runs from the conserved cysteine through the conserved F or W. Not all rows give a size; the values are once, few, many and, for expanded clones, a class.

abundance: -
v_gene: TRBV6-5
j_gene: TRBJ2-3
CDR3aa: CASSETSAESF

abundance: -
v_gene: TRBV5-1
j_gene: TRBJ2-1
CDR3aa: CASSQGAADPYNEQFF

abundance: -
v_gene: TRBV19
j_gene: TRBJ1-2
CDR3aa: CASSIGQGLSYGYTF

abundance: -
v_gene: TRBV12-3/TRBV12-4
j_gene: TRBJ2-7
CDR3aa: CASSPGLSYEQYF

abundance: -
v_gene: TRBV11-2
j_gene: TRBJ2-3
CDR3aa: CASSLDRDTQYF

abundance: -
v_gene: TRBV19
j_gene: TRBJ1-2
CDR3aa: CASRTGSYGYTF

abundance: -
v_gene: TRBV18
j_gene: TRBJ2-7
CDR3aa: CASSPPLAGATYEQYF

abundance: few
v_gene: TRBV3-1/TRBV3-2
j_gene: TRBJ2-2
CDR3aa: CASSQELGHENTGELFF

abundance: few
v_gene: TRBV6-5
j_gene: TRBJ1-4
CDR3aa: CASRGGDNEKLFF

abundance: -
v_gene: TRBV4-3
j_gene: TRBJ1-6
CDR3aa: CASSQDWTGINSPLHF

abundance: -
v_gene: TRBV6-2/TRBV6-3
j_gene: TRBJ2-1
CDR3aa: CASSYVGKRLASSSYNEQFF

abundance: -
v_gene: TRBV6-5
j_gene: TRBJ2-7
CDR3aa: CASRRGETYEQYF

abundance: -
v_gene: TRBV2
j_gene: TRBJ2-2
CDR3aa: CASNGVAQNTGELFF

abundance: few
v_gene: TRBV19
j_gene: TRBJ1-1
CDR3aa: CASSMGIGQGGNTEAFF

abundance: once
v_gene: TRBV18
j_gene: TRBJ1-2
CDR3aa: CASSEPGQSGYTF

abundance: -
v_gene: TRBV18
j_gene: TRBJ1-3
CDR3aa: CASSPTQTASGNTIYF

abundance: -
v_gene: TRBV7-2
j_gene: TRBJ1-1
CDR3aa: CASSWDTGHTEAFF

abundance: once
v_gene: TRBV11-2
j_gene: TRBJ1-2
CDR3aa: CASTKGGRANYGYTF

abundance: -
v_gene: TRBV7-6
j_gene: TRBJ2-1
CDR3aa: CASSLGSWGPLYNEQFF

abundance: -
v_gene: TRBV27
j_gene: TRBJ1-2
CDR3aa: CASSLSPRNYGYTF

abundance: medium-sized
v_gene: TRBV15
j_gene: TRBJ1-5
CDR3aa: CATSRDQGAGQPQHF

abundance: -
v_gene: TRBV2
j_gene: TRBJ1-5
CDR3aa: CASSELGQGIEPQHF

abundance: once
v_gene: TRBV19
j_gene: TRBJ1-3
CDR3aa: CASIRTGLTNTIYF

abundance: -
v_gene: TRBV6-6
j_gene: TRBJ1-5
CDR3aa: CASRSGQGLQPQHF

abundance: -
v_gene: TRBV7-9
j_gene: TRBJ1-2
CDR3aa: CASSLLGGAWGYTF

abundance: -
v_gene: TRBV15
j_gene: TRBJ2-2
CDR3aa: CATSRDPRGELFF